One and the same sample provided the 29 T cell receptor beta chains below, sequenced in a study of blood T cell repertoires in COVID-19. Assay: immunoSEQ multiplex PCR; the TCRdb copy retains only in-frame clones and omits some. The data contain about 250,000 clones, approximately 83% of them singletons. What was sequenced was PBMCs or T cells enriched from blood (not recorded which). These receptors were collected from a woman younger than 45 who had recovered from COVID-19.

In its sample, this clone was seen a few times. The V and J genes are TRBV18 and TRBJ1-5, with 7 nucleotides matching TRBD1. The CDR3 has 14 amino acids. The germline CDR1 and CDR2 sequences are KGHSH and LQKENI. V trimming: 4 bases; J trimming: 4 bases; junction bases outside the gene matches: 4. The DNA of the CDR3 is TGTGCCAGCTCACTAGGGACAGAAAATCAGCCCCAGCATTTT. This gives the protein CASSLGTENQPQHF.

The chain is built from TRBV12-3 or TRBV12-4 and TRBJ2-1; no firm D call. This CDR3 spans 12 amino acids. V lost 6 bases, J lost 10 bases, and 13 bases lay in between. CDR3 loop: CASSYTLVEQFF. CDR3 DNA sequence: TGTGCCAGCAGCTATACTTTGGTCGAGCAGTTCTTC.

This clone has only one observation. J is TRBJ2-1 and V is TRBV27; D might be TRBD1 (5 bases). V lost 2 bases and J 3 bases, leaving 5 bases between the germline ends. CDR1 is MNHEY, CDR2 SMNVEV, per germline (reference sequence). The CDR3 is 13 residues long. The CDR3 loop reads CASSLDSYNEQFF. In DNA form, the CDR3 reads TGTGCCAGCAGTTTAGACAGCTACAATGAGCAGTTCTTC.

The CDR3 DNA follows: TGTGCCAGCAGCCAAGATGGGAGCGGGAGAAGTCGCGAGCAGTACTTC. Translated, it gives CASSQDGSGRSREQYF. The chain employs TRBV4-2 and TRBJ2-7, with 8 bases identical to TRBD2. Germline V lookup: CDR1 LGHNA, CDR2 YNFKEQ. After removal of 0 bases from V and 6 bases from J, the junction contained 10 bases not matched to a gene. This CDR3 is built from 16 residues.

This rearrangement joins TRBV28 to TRBJ1-1; TRBD1 matches at 7 bases. Germline V gene sequence: CDR1 MDHEN, CDR2 SYDVKM. This CDR3 is built from 15 residues. V lost 6 bases and J lost 1; bases outside the gene matches: 8. CDR3 sequence reads: CASSPEGAGNTEAFF. CDR3 coding DNA: TGTGCCAGCAGCCCCGAGGGGGCGGGGAACACTGAAGCTTTCTTT.

V gene TRBV5-6 combines with J gene TRBJ2-1; 12 bases are shared with TRBD1. In germline, CDR1 is SGHDT, CDR2 YYEEEE. The CDR3 has 15 residues. Trimming removed 5 bases from V and 13 bases from J; junction bases left unmatched: 13. CDR3 DNA sequence: TGTGCCAGCAGTTTGTCAGGGACAGGGGGCCGGGGACAGTTCTTC. Translation: CASSLSGTGGRGQFF.

This chain links TRBV24-1 with TRBJ2-5, with no clear D. Trimming cost V 6 bases and J 4 bases, with 11 bases left between them. The CDR3 totals 13 residues. Germline V gene data show CDR1 as KGHDR and CDR2 as SFDVKD. The CDR3 nucleotides are TGTGCCACCAGTTTGTCCTCTACAGAGACCCAGTACTTC. It encodes CATSLSSTETQYF.

The V gene is TRBV30, the J gene TRBJ1-1; D gene ambiguous. The CDR3 runs to 15 residues. Trimming pared 2 bases from V and 4 bases from J, leaving 17 bases between. Germline V lookup: CDR1 GTSNPN, CDR2 SVGIG (reference sequence). The CDR3 here is CAWSIPQSIGTEAFF. The CDR3, as DNA: TGTGCCTGGAGTATCCCACAGAGCATCGGCACTGAAGCTTTCTTT.

The gene calls are TRBV4-1 and TRBJ2-2, with D possibly TRBD1 on 6 matching bases. The CDR3 is 15 residues long. V was cut by 3 bases and J by 4 bases, with 12 bases left in between. Germline loops: CDR1 MGHRA, CDR2 YSYEKL. The CDR3 sequence is CASSHPAGATGELFF. CDR3 sequence (DNA): TGCGCCAGCAGCCATCCCGCAGGGGCCACCGGGGAGCTGTTTTTT.

For this clone: The sample carries other DNA sequences with the same CDR3. This CDR3 is CASSYGTGREQYF. CDR3 nucleotides: TGTGCCAGCAGTTACGGGACAGGACGCGAGCAGTACTTC. The chain combines TRBV6-5 with TRBJ2-7, with 8 bases lining up with TRBD1. Trimming removed 2 bases from V and 6 bases from J; junction bases left unmatched: 3. The CDR3 extends over 13 amino acids. Germline CDR1 MNHEY, CDR2 SVGAGI.

V gene TRBV11-2 combines with J gene TRBJ2-5; weak D call: TRBD2 (5 bases). CDR1 is SGHAT, CDR2 FQNNGV, per germline. Deletions cut 1 base from V and 5 bases from J, with 11 bases between. The CDR3 totals 14 residues. Here the CDR3 DNA reads TGTGCCAGCAGCTTAGTGGCCGGGATGGAGACCCAGTACTTC. It specifies CASSLVAGMETQYF.

V gene TRBV6-1 combines with J gene TRBJ2-1; the match to TRBD1 covers 8 bases. Trimming cost V 2 bases and J 3 bases; bases outside gene matches: 6. Germline loops: CDR1 MNHNS, CDR2 SASEGT. CDR3 length: 16 residues. The CDR3 reads CASSEYRTGYYNEQFF. Written as DNA, the CDR3 is TGTGCCAGCAGTGAATATAGGACAGGGTACTACAATGAGCAGTTCTTC.

This CDR3 reads CASSQESGGSYEQYF. In DNA, the CDR3 is TGCGCCAGCAGCCAAGAAAGCGGGGGCTCCTACGAGCAGTACTTC. This chain links TRBV4-1 with TRBJ2-7, with 8 bases that match TRBD2. This CDR3 spans 15 amino acids. Germline lookup yields CDR1 MGHRA and CDR2 YSYEKL. The ends lost 0 bases at V and 0 bases at J; junction bases unmatched: 1.

This rearrangement joins TRBV5-6 to TRBJ1-2; TRBD1 agrees at 7 bases. Trimming at V came to 4 bases and at J to 4 bases, leaving 4 bases not matched to a gene. This CDR3 region has 13 residues. The germline V gene has CDR1 SGHDT and CDR2 YYEEEE. The CDR3 DNA reads as TGTGCCAGCAGCACAGGGGCCTCCTATGGCTACACCTTC. The encoded protein is CASSTGASYGYTF.

This chain joins TRBV24-1 and TRBJ2-2; possibly TRBD1 for D (6 bases). Germline V gene lookup returns CDR1 KGHDR and CDR2 SFDVKD. V lost 6 bases and J lost 6, with 13 bases in between. This CDR3 has 14 amino acids. DNA of the CDR3: TGTGCCACCAGTCGGACAGTGTCATCCGGGGAGCTGTTTTTT. Its translation is CATSRTVSSGELFF.

The J gene is TRBJ2-1, the V gene TRBV27; TRBD2 matches 8 bases. Unmatched junction bases numbered 8, after V lost 0 bases and J lost 4 bases. This CDR3 region has 17 residues. CDR1 is MNHEY, CDR2 SMNVEV, per germline (reference sequence). CDR3 amino acids: CASSLSRSGSKYNEQFF. The CDR3 DNA sequence: TGTGCCAGCAGTTTATCGCGGAGCGGGAGCAAGTACAATGAGCAGTTCTTC.

V gene TRBV30 combines with J gene TRBJ1-5, with a possible D match to TRBD1 (6 bases). The CDR3 length is 13 residues. Per germline, CDR1 GTSNPN and CDR2 SVGIG (reference sequence). V lost 2 bases and J 5 bases, leaving 10 bases between the germline ends. This CDR3 reads CAWSSRGHQPQHF. Written as DNA, the CDR3 is TGTGCCTGGAGTAGCAGGGGTCATCAGCCCCAGCATTTT. The full variable domain, rest sourced from reference TRBV30 and TRBJ1-5, is SQTIHQWPATLVQPVGSPLSLECTVEGTSNPNLYWYRQAAGRGLQLLFYSVGIGQISSEVPQNLSASRPQDRQFILSSKKLLLSDSGFYLCAWSSRGHQPQHFGDGTRLSIL.

V and J are TRBV30 and TRBJ1-6, with 10 positions matching TRBD1. CDR3 length: 14 amino acids. The V gene end was trimmed by 3 bases and the J gene end by 7 bases; junction bases not matched to a gene: 3. In germline, CDR1 is GTSNPN, CDR2 SVGIG (reference sequence). CDR3 nucleotides: TGTGCCTGGAGCATGGGACAGGGGAATTCACCCCTCCACTTT. It specifies CAWSMGQGNSPLHF.

The rearrangement links TRBV28 to TRBJ1-6, with D perhaps TRBD1 (6 bases). V lost 8 bases to trimming and J lost 9 bases, with 20 bases between them. The CDR3 consists of 15 residues. Germline-derived CDR1 and CDR2 are MDHEN and SYDVKM. CDR3 region: CASSTTGIVSSPLHF. The CDR3 DNA is TGTGCCAGCTCGACCACAGGGATAGTGAGTTCACCCCTCCACTTT.

The CDR3 bases are TGTGCCAGCAGCCCCGGGACTAGCGGGAGGGTTAGCTACGAGCAGTACTTC. Translating gives CASSPGTSGRVSYEQYF. J is TRBJ2-7 and V is TRBV9; TRBD2 aligns across 16 bases. Germline V lookup: CDR1 SGDLS, CDR2 YYNGEE. The CDR3 runs 17 residues. After removal of 4 bases from V and 3 bases from J, the junction contained 7 bases not matched to a gene.

The rearrangement uses TRBV28 and TRBJ1-1; possible D gene TRBD1, 5 bases. The germline gives CDR1 MDHEN, CDR2 SYDVKM. Between the trimmed V and J ends, which lost 2 bases and 7 bases, there was a span of 14 bases. The CDR3 runs to 14 residues. CDR3 nucleotides: TGTGCCAGCAGTTTAGGGGGAAGCGGGATTGAAGCTTTCTTT. The encoded protein is CASSLGGSGIEAFF.

The CDR3 DNA follows: TGTGCCAGCAGTGGTCGGGGGGCGGAGAATTCACCCCTCCACTTT. This gives the protein CASSGRGAENSPLHF. This chain joins TRBV2 and TRBJ1-6; the D gene is possibly TRBD1 (6 bases). V dropped 4 bases and J dropped 7 bases, with 14 bases sitting between them. Germline V CDR1 and CDR2: SNHLY, FYNNEI. The CDR3 consists of 15 residues.

This clone was recorded only once. This chain joins TRBV5-1 and TRBJ1-1, with D maybe TRBD1 (5 bases). V dropped 1 base and J dropped 4 bases, with 11 bases sitting between them. This CDR3 has 14 residues. CDR1 is SGHRS and CDR2 is YFSETQ in the germline V gene. This CDR3 is CASSLKGVITEAFF. The CDR3 DNA sequence: TGCGCCAGCAGCTTGAAAGGGGTTATCACTGAAGCTTTCTTT.

This clone has a single count. The chain recombines TRBV10-3 with TRBJ1-6; 8 bases are a match to TRBD1. Trimming took 10 bases from V and 8 from J; bases not matched to a gene: 10. Germline loops: CDR1 ENHRY, CDR2 SYGVKD. This CDR3 spans 14 amino acids. CDR3 coding DNA: TGTGCCACTCGGGACAGGTTAAGGGATTCACCCCTCCACTTT. Encoded protein: CATRDRLRDSPLHF.

This chain connects TRBV2 to TRBJ1-5; a weak D match, TRBD1 (5 bases). Per germline, CDR1 SNHLY and CDR2 FYNNEI. The CDR3 runs to 15 residues. V was clipped by 5 bases and J by 0 bases, with 11 bases between them. DNA for the CDR3: TGTGCCAGCAGTTTGACAGACGATAGCAATCAGCCCCAGCATTTT. It encodes CASSLTDDSNQPQHF. Looking up the rest from reference TRBV2 and TRBJ1-5 gives the full variable domain: EPEVTQTPSHQVTQMGQEVILRCVPISNHLYFYWYRQILGQKVEFLVSFYNNEISEKSEIFDDQFSVERPDGSNFTLKIRSTKLEDSAMYFCASSLTDDSNQPQHFGDGTRLSIL.

V and J are TRBV18 and TRBJ2-7; D uncertain. The CDR3 covers 14 residues. Trimming left V 2 bases short and J 3 bases short, with 11 bases between. Germline V gene data show CDR1 as KGHSH and CDR2 as LQKENI. The CDR3 sequence: CASSPIFNSYEQYF. CDR3 nucleotide sequence: TGTGCCAGCTCACCAATCTTCAACAGCTACGAGCAGTACTTC.

J is TRBJ1-2 and V is TRBV7-8, with D possibly matching TRBD1 (5 bases). The length of the CDR3 is 12 residues. Germline-derived CDR1 and CDR2 are SGHVS and FQNEAQ. V shed 4 bases and J shed 8 bases, with 11 bases lying between them. The CDR3 region has the DNA TGTGCCAGCAGCTCAGGACGACAGGGCTACACCTTC. Protein: CASSSGRQGYTF.

The V and J genes are TRBV11-2 and TRBJ2-5; D gene ambiguous. Germline V CDR1 and CDR2: SGHAT, FQNNGV. Trimming removed 5 bases at V and 5 bases at J, with 15 bases between. The CDR3 loop spans 14 amino acids. Here the CDR3 reads CASSSQVAGETQYF. CDR3 in DNA: TGTGCCAGCAGCAGCCAAGTGGCCGGGGAGACCCAGTACTTC.

The chain combines TRBV30 with TRBJ2-5, with D unclear. Trimming pared 1 base from V and 5 bases from J, leaving 5 bases between. This CDR3 has 11 residues. The germline CDR1 and CDR2 sequences are GTSNPN and SVGIG (reference sequence). The CDR3 DNA sequence: TGTGCCTGGAGTGCCCGGGAGACCCAGTACTTC. This gives the protein CAWSARETQYF.